The sequence of this T cell receptor beta chain was determined in a study of T cell responses to AZD1222 COVID-19 vaccine. Notes on this clone: Antigen unknown. One junction end disagrees with the germline gene, perhaps due to a read error.

Study-wide results and caveats: Spike-wide coverage was observed for vaccine-associated CD4 TCRs, with dominant responses at 160-218 and 743-854.

The CDR3 has 13 residues. Germline lookup yields CDR1 MNHEY and CDR2 SVGAGI. Assay: immunoSEQ multiplex PCR; the TCRdb copy retains only in-frame clones and omits some. The sample records more than 150,000 clones, around 88% being singletons. The chain links TRBV6-5 to TRBJ2-3, with D possibly being TRBD1 or TRBD2 (5 bases each). The receptor comes from an adult in good health. Sequencing was performed on peripheral blood, taken on day 0 of AZD1222 vaccination. CDR3 bases: TGTGCCAGCAGTTACTCCGGGGCAGATGCGCAGTATTTT. Translating gives CASSYSGADAQYF.